Presented here are 23 T cell receptor beta chains from one specimen sequenced in a study of blood T cell repertoires in COVID-19. This table comes from immunoSEQ multiplex PCR, and its TCRdb copy is limited to in-frame clones, with some not included. The repertoire holds 290,000 or so clones, with around 87% as singletons. Sequences were obtained from PBMCs or T cells enriched from blood (not recorded which). These receptors were taken from a young woman with acute COVID-19.

This clone appeared once. CDR3 DNA sequence: TGTGCCATCAGTGAGTCGGCGGGAAGGACAGGACCCTACGAGCAGTACTTC. Amino acids: CAISESAGRTGPYEQYF. The chain links TRBV10-3 to TRBJ2-7; perhaps TRBD1 as D (7 bases). Germline assignment: CDR1 ENHRY and CDR2 SYGVKD. The CDR3 sequence is 17 residues long. V was cut by 0 bases and J by 2 bases, with 17 bases left in between.

The chain is built from TRBV27 and TRBJ2-5; 8 bases match TRBD1. The CDR3 has 14 residues. With V trimmed by 3 bases and J by 5 bases, 5 bases remained unmatched. Looked up from germline, CDR1 is MNHEY and CDR2 is SMNVEV (reference sequence). The CDR3 DNA is TGTGCCAGCAGTTTTCGGACAGGGTTGGAGACCCAGTACTTC. This encodes CASSFRTGLETQYF.

This clone came up a few times. V is TRBV5-1 and J is TRBJ2-2; the D is unclear. Trimming cost V 4 bases and J 6 bases, with 4 bases left between them. The germline V gene encodes CDR1 SGHRS and CDR2 YFSETQ. The CDR3 runs to 11 residues. DNA of the CDR3: TGCGCCAGCAGCCGAGCCGGGGAGCTGTTTTTT. Translating gives CASSRAGELFF. Using reference TRBV5-1 and TRBJ2-2 for the parts outside the CDR3, the full variable domain is KAGVTQTPRYLIKTRGQQVTLSCSPISGHRSVSWYQQTPGQGLQFLFEYFSETQRNKGNFPGRFSGRQFSNSRSEMNVSTLELGDSALYLCASSRAGELFFGEGSRLTVL.

CDR3 region: CASSYSDRVFSEAFF. The DNA of the CDR3 is TGTGCCAGCAGTTACTCGGACAGGGTGTTCTCTGAAGCTTTCTTT. The J gene is TRBJ1-1, the V gene TRBV6-5; 8 positions match TRBD1. The CDR3 consists of 15 residues. CDR1 is MNHEY and CDR2 is SVGAGI in the germline V gene. The V and J ends lost 0 bases and 6 bases, in that order; junction bases with no gene match: 6.

This clone was detected a few times. J is TRBJ1-5 and V is TRBV12-5; D call uncertain. Germline CDR1 reads LGHNT; CDR2 reads FRNRAP. Trimming cost V 6 bases and J 2 bases, with 8 bases left between them. This CDR3 is 13 amino acids long. The CDR3 here is CASGSTGNQPQHF. CDR3 in DNA: TGTGCTAGTGGGTCTACAGGCAATCAGCCCCAGCATTTT.

The chain combines TRBV5-4 with TRBJ2-5; 10 nucleotides align to TRBD2. This CDR3 has 18 amino acids. V was clipped by 0 bases and J by 4 bases; unmatched bases: 12. CDR1 is SGHNT and CDR2 is YYREEE in the germline V gene (reference sequence). This chain's CDR3 is CASSLGLVVAGGGETQYF. The CDR3 bases are TGTGCCAGCAGCTTGGGTTTGGTAGTAGCGGGAGGTGGAGAGACCCAGTACTTC. The full variable domain, completed using reference TRBV5-4 and TRBJ2-5, is ETGVTQSPTHLIKTRGQQVTLRCSSQSGHNTVSWYQQALGQGPQFIFQYYREEENGRGNFPPRFSGLQFPNYSSELNVNALELDDSALYLCASSLGLVVAGGGETQYFGPGTRLLVL.

The gene calls are TRBV7-3 and TRBJ2-1; the match to TRBD2 covers 8 bases. Germline CDR1 is SGHTA and CDR2 is FQGTGA. The CDR3 has 15 amino acids. Germline trimming cut 0 bases from V and 9 bases from J; bases unmatched to any gene: 7. This chain's CDR3 is CASSLTSGSIGEQFF. The CDR3 DNA reads as TGTGCCAGCAGCTTAACCAGCGGGAGCATCGGTGAGCAGTTCTTC.

This chain joins TRBV9 and TRBJ1-2; TRBD1 matches 9 bases. The CDR3 is made up of 15 amino acids. Germline CDR1 is SGDLS and CDR2 is YYNGEE. V lost 0 bases to trimming and J lost 4 bases; unmatched junction nucleotides: 4. This chain's CDR3 is CASSVDTGGPYGYTF. The CDR3 region has the DNA TGTGCCAGCAGCGTAGATACAGGGGGCCCCTATGGCTACACCTTC.

The CDR3 loop is CASSAGLAGGRNEQFF. In nucleotides, the CDR3 is TGTGCCAGCAGCGCGGGACTAGCGGGAGGGCGGAATGAGCAGTTCTTC. The rearrangement joins TRBV9 to TRBJ2-1; 16 bases align to TRBD2. J gave up 7 bases and V 3 bases, and 4 bases lay outside the gene matches. The germline V gene encodes CDR1 SGDLS and CDR2 YYNGEE. The CDR3 sequence is 16 residues long. Together with reference TRBV9 and TRBJ2-1, the CDR3 gives the full variable domain: DSGVTQTPKHLITATGQRVTLRCSPRSGDLSVYWYQQSLDQGLQFLIQYYNGEERAKGNILERFSAQQFPDLHSELNLSSLELGDSALYFCASSAGLAGGRNEQFFGPGTRLTVL.

The chain uses TRBV5-1 and TRBJ1-1, with no clear D. Germline loops: CDR1 SGHRS, CDR2 YFSETQ. V lost 4 bases, J lost 1 base, and 8 bases lay in between. The CDR3 runs to 13 residues. Here the CDR3 reads CASSLGENTEAFF. Here the CDR3 DNA reads TGCGCCAGCAGCCTCGGTGAGAACACTGAAGCTTTCTTT.

V and J are TRBV11-3 and TRBJ2-1; 9 positions agree with TRBD2. The CDR3 contains 15 residues. Germline assignment: CDR1 SGHNT and CDR2 YENEEA. Trimming took 6 bases from V and 0 from J; bases not matched to a gene: 3. The CDR3 here is CASRFSGSSYNEQFF. CDR3 coding DNA: TGTGCCAGCAGATTTAGCGGGAGCTCCTACAATGAGCAGTTCTTC.

V and J are TRBV29-1 and TRBJ1-6; D is ambiguous. Germline loops: CDR1 SQVTM, CDR2 ANQGSEA. V lost 4 bases and J lost 3, with 22 bases in between. The CDR3 is 18 amino acids. The CDR3 DNA is TGCAGCGTTGTAATTGGTCCACTGGACTCCCTCTATAATTCACCCCTCCACTTT. It specifies CSVVIGPLDSLYNSPLHF.

This chain links TRBV5-1 with TRBJ2-5; D unresolved. V was trimmed by 4 bases and J by 2 bases, leaving 3 bases between them. The CDR3 has 11 amino acids. Germline V gene data show CDR1 as SGHRS and CDR2 as YFSETQ. The CDR3 nucleotides read TGCGCCAGCAGCCAACAAGAGACCCAGTACTTC. Translation: CASSQQETQYF.

This sequence joins TRBV9 and TRBJ2-1, with 9 nucleotides matching TRBD2. V lost 3 bases and J lost 5; bases outside the gene matches: 3. Per the germline V gene, CDR1 is SGDLS and CDR2 is YYNGEE. This CDR3 region has 14 residues. The CDR3 DNA is TGTGCCAGCAGCGATCGGACTAGCGACAATGAGCAGTTCTTC. Amino acid sequence: CASSDRTSDNEQFF.

The chain recombines TRBV27 with TRBJ2-1; tentatively, D is TRBD1 (6 bases). The CDR3 is made up of 16 amino acids. Germline CDR1 is MNHEY and CDR2 is SMNVEV (reference sequence). Trimming removed 8 bases at V and 4 bases at J, with 21 bases between. This CDR3 reads CASLEVRGSGYNEQFF. The DNA for the CDR3 is TGTGCCAGCCTCGAAGTAAGGGGGTCCGGGTACAATGAGCAGTTCTTC.

This rearrangement joins TRBV7-8 to TRBJ2-7, with D unresolved. Germline V gene lookup returns CDR1 SGHVS and CDR2 FQNEAQ. The CDR3 is 12 residues long. The germline V and J ends were trimmed by 8 bases and 5 bases, with 13 bases remaining between them. In DNA form, the CDR3 reads TGTGCCAGCCATACAGATATAGACGAGCAGTACTTC. It codes for CASHTDIDEQYF.

The chain links TRBV19 to TRBJ1-1; 7 nucleotides align to TRBD1. This CDR3 is 15 amino acids long. V lost 5 bases to trimming and J lost 5 bases; unmatched junction nucleotides: 11. From germline, CDR1 is LNHDA and CDR2 SQIVND (reference sequence). The CDR3 nucleotides are TGTGCCAGTAGTGGCCATTCAGGGGGAGAGACTGAAGCTTTCTTT. This translates into CASSGHSGGETEAFF.

The chain employs TRBV5-1 and TRBJ2-3; 8 bases line up with TRBD1. V lost 0 bases, J lost 2 bases, and 5 bases stayed unmatched. The CDR3 runs to 16 residues. The germline V gene encodes CDR1 SGHRS and CDR2 YFSETQ. CDR3 nucleotide sequence: TGCGCCAGCAGCTTGGGGGGACAGGCGAACACAGATACGCAGTATTTT. Translating it yields CASSLGGQANTDTQYF.

The chain is built from TRBV28 and TRBJ2-1, with 9 bases aligning to TRBD1. The CDR3 totals 16 residues. Germline trimming cut 3 bases from V and 8 bases from J; bases unmatched to any gene: 11. Germline loops: CDR1 MDHEN, CDR2 SYDVKM. For the CDR3, the DNA is TGTGCCAGCAGTTTCGGGGTGGGGACAGGGTATGATGAGCAGTTCTTC. Amino acid sequence: CASSFGVGTGYDEQFF.

This chain links TRBV6-5 with TRBJ2-1; 11 bases agree with TRBD2. The CDR3 runs to 16 residues. CDR1 and CDR2 from the germline V gene are MNHEY and SVGAGI. J was trimmed by 8 bases and V by 4 bases; bases with no gene match: 10. Here the CDR3 DNA reads TGTGCCAGCAGTTCTTGGAGTAGCGGGAGGGCCCATGAGCAGTTCTTC. It specifies CASSSWSSGRAHEQFF.

The gene calls are TRBV28 and TRBJ2-7; possibly TRBD1 for D (5 bases). This CDR3 is built from 15 residues. Trimming shortened V by 3 bases and J by 1 base, and 13 bases separated the two germline ends. Looked up from germline, CDR1 is MDHEN and CDR2 is SYDVKM. This CDR3 is CASSFPGARSYEQYF. The CDR3 region has the DNA TGTGCCAGCAGTTTTCCTGGGGCGAGGTCCTACGAGCAGTACTTC.

The J gene is TRBJ1-1, the V gene TRBV10-3, with D possibly TRBD1 on 6 matching bases. The germline V gene has CDR1 ENHRY and CDR2 SYGVKD. Trimming shortened V by 5 bases and J by 8 bases, and 15 bases separated the two germline ends. The length of the CDR3 is 13 residues. In DNA, the CDR3 is TGTGCCATCAGTCTCCGGACAGCGACGGAAGCTTTCTTT. Translation gives CAISLRTATEAFF.

V is TRBV21-1 and J is TRBJ1-6; the table's D call, TRBD1, has no DNA check behind it. TRBV21-1 corresponds to a pseudogene. The CDR3 totals 15 residues. This CDR3 is CASTPTSPSGSPLHF. In DNA, the CDR3 is TGTGCCAGCACCCCGACCTCCCCCTCAGGTTCACCCCTCCACTTT.